Below are 20 T cell receptor beta chains sequenced from a single sample in a study of T-cell memory formation after mild COVID-19. One entry per CDR3 protein results from TCRdb running MiXCR on the 5' RACE reads. The table includes 80,000 to 90,000 distinct CDR3 sequences, about 23% detected once. The sequencing input was PBMCs or a T cell subset sorted from them (not recorded which). Receptors originate from a man aged 18 to 35 who had mild COVID-19 (a few samples of this study predate the infection). Cell type and time point are not known.

This clonotype was detected a few times. The genes are TRBV9 and TRBJ1-5, with D maybe TRBD1 (6 bases). The CDR3 totals 14 residues. Germline V gene sequence: CDR1 SGDLS, CDR2 YYNGEE. V lost 0 bases, J lost 2 bases, and 6 bases lay in between. DNA for the CDR3: TGTGCCAGCAGCGTAGAGGGGGGCAATCAGCCCCAGCATTTT. It codes for CASSVEGGNQPQHF.

This clonotype was detected only a few times. The CDR3 sequence is CASSQVRGASDGYTF. DNA for the CDR3: TGCGCCAGCAGCCAAGTCCGGGGGGCATCGGATGGCTACACCTTC. The V call is TRBV4-1, the J call TRBJ1-2; TRBD1 might be the D (6 bases). The CDR3 totals 15 residues. Trimming took off 1 base at V and 6 bases at J, with 15 bases between the two ends. From germline, CDR1 is MGHRA and CDR2 YSYEKL.

This clonotype was picked up many times. The chain links TRBV6-5 to TRBJ2-3, with 9 bases lining up with TRBD2. CDR3 length: 15 residues. Germline V gene lookup returns CDR1 MNHEY and CDR2 SVGAGI. Losses at the gene ends were 4 bases for V and 2 bases for J; bases not matched to a gene: 4. The CDR3 DNA is TGTGCCAGCAGTTCAGGCGGGGGGGCCACAGATACGCAGTATTTT. As protein: CASSSGGGATDTQYF.

The rearrangement uses TRBV20-1 and TRBJ1-6; D is ambiguous. The V end was cut by 1 base, the J end by 7 bases, with 8 bases between. Germline loops: CDR1 DFQATT, CDR2 SNEGSKA (reference sequence). This CDR3 is 13 amino acids long. The CDR3 DNA reads as TGCAGTGCTAGAGGGCAGGAAAATTCACCCCTCCACTTT. Translated: CSARGQENSPLHF.

The J gene is TRBJ2-7, the V gene TRBV27, with no clear D. Germline CDR1 is MNHEY and CDR2 is SMNVEV (reference sequence). The V gene lost 2 bases and the J gene lost 13 bases, with 9 bases spanning the gap. This CDR3 region has 10 residues. The DNA of the CDR3 is TGTGCCAGCAGTTTACAGGCTGGTTACGTC. The encoded protein is CASSLQAGYV.

This clonotype was detected a few times. The gene calls are TRBV7-9 and TRBJ2-7; 10 positions match TRBD1. The CDR3 has 12 residues. Trimming at V came to 6 bases and at J to 4 bases, leaving 0 bases not matched to a gene. Germline assignment: CDR1 SEHNR and CDR2 FQNEAQ (reference sequence). The CDR3 DNA reads as TGTGCCAGCAGGGGACAGGGGTACGAGCAGTACTTC. Encoded protein: CASRGQGYEQYF.

This clonotype has only a few counts. The rearrangement links TRBV12-3 or TRBV12-4 to TRBJ2-3, with TRBD2 identical over 7 bases. Trimming removed 7 bases from V and 2 bases from J; junction bases left unmatched: 6. The CDR3 is made up of 14 amino acids. CDR3 residues: CASTAGDHTDTQYF. DNA for the CDR3: TGTGCCAGCACCGCGGGGGACCACACAGATACGCAGTATTTT.

In this sample, this clonotype turned up a few times. The chain has TRBV6-5 and TRBJ2-7; 7 nucleotides line up with TRBD2. The germline V gene has CDR1 MNHEY and CDR2 SVGAGI. CDR3 size: 15 residues. J lost 1 base, V lost 2 bases, and 5 bases had no gene match. The CDR3 sequence is CASSYTGGGSYEQYF. CDR3 coding DNA: TGTGCCAGCAGTTACACGGGAGGAGGATCCTACGAGCAGTACTTC.

This clonotype was seen only a few times. The genes are TRBV27 and TRBJ2-7, with a tentative D call TRBD2 (6 bases). Germline assignment: CDR1 MNHEY and CDR2 SMNVEV (reference sequence). There are 13 residues in the CDR3. V was clipped by 6 bases and J by 6 bases, with 15 bases between them. The CDR3 loop reads CASSLPAGGEQYF. CDR3 nucleotides: TGTGCCAGCAGCCTACCTGCCGGGGGCGAGCAGTACTTC.

The table lists this clonotype with a few counts. The CDR3 reads CASSTDRGREQYF. The DNA for the CDR3 is TGTGCCAGCAGCACGGACAGGGGGCGGGAGCAGTACTTC. The genes are TRBV7-6 and TRBJ2-7, with 11 bases fitting TRBD1. The CDR3 is 13 amino acids. Trimming took 5 bases from V and 7 from J; bases not matched to a gene: 4. Germline CDR1 is SGHVS and CDR2 is FNYEAQ.

This clonotype came up a few times. The CDR3, as DNA: TGTGCCAGCAGTTTGGACAGGGGGAGTGGAATGAACACTGAAGCTTTCTTT. Translated: CASSLDRGSGMNTEAFF. The chain combines TRBV12-3 or TRBV12-4 with TRBJ1-1; 10 bases line up with TRBD1. Trimming removed 3 bases from V and 0 bases from J; junction bases left unmatched: 7. The length of the CDR3 is 17 residues.

V gene TRBV7-9 combines with J gene TRBJ2-5; maybe TRBD1 (6 bases). V dropped 3 bases and J dropped 3 bases, with 20 bases sitting between them. The length of the CDR3 is 17 residues. The germline V gene has CDR1 SEHNR and CDR2 FQNEAQ (reference sequence). The CDR3 bases are TGTGCCAGCAGCTTGGGGTTACAGGGCCTTGGTGAAGAGACCCAGTACTTC. Encoded protein: CASSLGLQGLGEETQYF. The entire variable domain, with the rest obtained from reference TRBV7-9 and TRBJ2-5, is as follows: DTGVSQNPRHKITKRGQNVTFRCDPISEHNRLYWYRQTLGQGPEFLTYFQNEAQLEKSRLLSDRFSAERPKGSFSTLEIQRTEQGDSAMYLCASSLGLQGLGEETQYFGPGTRLLVL.

The gene calls are TRBV7-9 and TRBJ1-2; D is possibly TRBD1 (6 bases). The CDR3 is 12 amino acids. The V gene lost 5 bases and the J gene lost 4 bases, with 8 bases spanning the gap. Germline V gene data show CDR1 as SEHNR and CDR2 as FQNEAQ (reference sequence). The CDR3 DNA reads TGTGCCAGCAGCGAGGACAGCTATGGCTACACCTTC. Residues: CASSEDSYGYTF.

This rearrangement joins TRBV12-3 or TRBV12-4 to TRBJ2-4; D uncertain. This CDR3 is built from 14 residues. V lost 1 base, J lost 7 bases, and 11 bases lay in between. The CDR3 DNA reads as TGTGCCAGCAGTTTAGGGGGTGCATGGAACATTCAGTACTTC. This gives the protein CASSLGGAWNIQYF.

V usage is TRBV2 and J usage is TRBJ2-3; D gene uncertain. This CDR3 contains 13 residues. Trimming removed 6 bases at V and 4 bases at J, with 11 bases between. Germline CDR1 SNHLY, CDR2 FYNNEI. The CDR3 is CASSAFGSDTQYF. In DNA form, the CDR3 reads TGTGCCAGCAGCGCCTTTGGGTCAGATACGCAGTATTTT.

V gene TRBV28 combines with J gene TRBJ1-2, with D maybe TRBD1 (5 bases). In germline, CDR1 is MDHEN, CDR2 SYDVKM. Trimming removed 7 bases at V and 11 bases at J, with 17 bases between. The CDR3 covers 12 residues. In DNA, the CDR3 is TGTGCCAGCAACTCCGGGACGGATGAGTACACCTTC. Translation: CASNSGTDEYTF.

In its sample, this clonotype was seen once. This rearrangement joins TRBV5-6 to TRBJ1-2; the D gene is possibly TRBD1 (6 bases). Trimming left V 7 bases short and J 7 bases short, with 11 bases between. The CDR3 is 11 residues long. Germline CDR1 is SGHDT and CDR2 is YYEEEE. CDR3 coding DNA: TGTGCCAGCGAGGGGGTTAGTGGCTACACCTTC. Translating gives CASEGVSGYTF.

The V gene is TRBV2, the J gene TRBJ2-1; TRBD1 matches 12 bases. The CDR3 has 13 amino acids. The V gene's germline CDR1 is SNHLY and CDR2 FYNNEI. V shed 6 bases, J shed 9 bases, and the junction held 3 bases outside the gene matches. The CDR3 sequence is CASSPGQGAEQFF. The CDR3 DNA is TGTGCCAGCAGCCCGGGACAGGGGGCTGAGCAGTTCTTC.

This clonotype has a handful of counts. V and J are TRBV7-6 and TRBJ1-1, with a tentative D call TRBD1 (6 bases). The germline V gene has CDR1 SGHVS and CDR2 FNYEAQ. V was pared by 1 base and J by 1 base, with 10 bases between. This CDR3 contains 15 residues. In DNA form, the CDR3 reads TGTGCCAGCAGCTTAGGAGGGGGGCCGAACACTGAAGCTTTCTTT. It is translated as CASSLGGGPNTEAFF.

This clonotype was detected a few times. The V call is TRBV9, the J call TRBJ1-1; D may be TRBD1 (5 bases). Germline V gene lookup returns CDR1 SGDLS and CDR2 YYNGEE. The CDR3 runs 12 residues. Trimming removed 3 bases at V and 5 bases at J, with 8 bases between. In DNA, the CDR3 is TGTGCCAGCAGCGCTTGGGGGACTGAAGCTTTCTTT. Residues: CASSAWGTEAFF.